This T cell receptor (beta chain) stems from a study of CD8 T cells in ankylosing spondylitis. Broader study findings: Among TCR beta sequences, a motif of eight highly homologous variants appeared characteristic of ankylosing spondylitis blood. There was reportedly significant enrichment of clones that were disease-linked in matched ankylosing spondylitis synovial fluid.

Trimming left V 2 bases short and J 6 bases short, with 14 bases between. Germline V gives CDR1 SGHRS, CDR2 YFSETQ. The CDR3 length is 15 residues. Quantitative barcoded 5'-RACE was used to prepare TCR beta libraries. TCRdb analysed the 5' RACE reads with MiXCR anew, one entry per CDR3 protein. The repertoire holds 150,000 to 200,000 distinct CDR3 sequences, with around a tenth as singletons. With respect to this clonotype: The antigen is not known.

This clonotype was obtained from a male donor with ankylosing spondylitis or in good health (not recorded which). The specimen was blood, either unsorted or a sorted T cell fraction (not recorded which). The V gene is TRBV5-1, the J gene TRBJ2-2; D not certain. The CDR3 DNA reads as TGCGCCAGCAGCTTTGGACGTCTCGGGCCCGGGGAGCTGTTTTTT. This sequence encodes CASSFGRLGPGELFF.